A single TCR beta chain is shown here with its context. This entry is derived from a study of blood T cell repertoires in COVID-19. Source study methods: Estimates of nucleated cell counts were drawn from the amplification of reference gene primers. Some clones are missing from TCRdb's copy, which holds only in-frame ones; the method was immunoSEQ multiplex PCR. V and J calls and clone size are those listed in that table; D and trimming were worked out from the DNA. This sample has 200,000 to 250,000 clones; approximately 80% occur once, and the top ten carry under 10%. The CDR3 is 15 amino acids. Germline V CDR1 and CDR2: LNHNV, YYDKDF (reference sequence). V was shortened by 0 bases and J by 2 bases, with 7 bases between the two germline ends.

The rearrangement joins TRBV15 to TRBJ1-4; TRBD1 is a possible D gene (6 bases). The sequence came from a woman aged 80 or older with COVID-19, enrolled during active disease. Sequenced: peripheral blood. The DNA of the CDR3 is TGTGCCACCAGCAGAGATGGACAGACTAATGAAAAACTGTTTTTT. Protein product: CATSRDGQTNEKLFF.